This T cell receptor beta chain stems from a study of shared clonotypes between healthy human individuals (dated by TCRdb to 2020 to 2021). Concerning the study at large: The cohort comprised two women and a few men aged 18 to 49 years. Per donor, three plates each were used for CD4 naive and CD4 memory, two for CD8 naive, and one for CD8 memory. To increase sequencing depth and limit assay-specific biases, TCR repertoire library preparation and sequencing were carried out by different laboratories using diverse techniques. Between about 0.9 and 10 billion PBMCs per donor were obtained by leukapheresis. To estimate repertoire size and how much clonotype sharing occurs between individuals, the study deeply sequenced the blood TCR repertoires of roughly 5 healthy adults.

Using the deep immunoSEQ assay, TCR CDR3 regions were amplified from genomic DNA by multiplex PCR. For each cell subset, the extracted genomic DNA was distributed evenly across all wells of several immunoSEQ 96-well plates, and each plate served as one replicate. Each replicate PCR for sorted subsets received roughly 0.2 ug genomic DNA, equal to tens of thousands of T cell genomes. Purified libraries were quantified with a Qubit 3.0 fluorometer, sized on a Bioanalyzer 2100, and re-quantified with the KAPA Library Quantification kit. Every immunoSEQ 96-well plate was sequenced on a dedicated single-read 150-cycle Illumina NextSeq 550 flow cell. The original methods were these. Because only junctional sequences without quality scores were contained in the immunoSEQ output, filtering matching that applied to full-length reads could not be performed. Sequences were annotated with PyIR, a Python wrapper for IgBLAST v1.9, using IMGT germline references to assign V/J genes and CDR3. Reads with weak V/J assignments (E-value above 1e-6), missing CDR3, stop codons, out-of-frame junctions, or ambiguous translated residues were removed. A V3J clonotype was defined by an identical inferred V gene, J gene, and CDR3 amino acid sequence. Percentage overlap between repertoires was calculated by dividing the number of shared unique clonotypes by the size of the smaller repertoire. Richness of each repertoire was evaluated using RTK rarefaction, the Chao1 estimator, and Recon v2.1 estimates of unobserved clonotypes. OLGA was used to compute generation probabilities for all TCRbeta clonotypes that the gDNA method yielded from four donors. Imported from immuneACCESS, the table was reduced by TCRdb to in-frame sequences with V and J called. These copies leave out some clones; in studies compared against another copy, an unresolved V gene accounts for under half, and the cause of the remainder is not known. V and J calls and clone size are as listed in that table; D and trimming were resolved from the DNA. The sample yields roughly 1 million clones; about 70% were counted once. About 1.5% of the sample goes to the ten largest clones.

Study-wide conclusions, independent of this receptor: Incomplete sequencing was indicated by rarefaction of sorted-subset datasets, despite the large sequencing depth. Because the study included a small number of donors, the genetic and exposure-history diversity represented was limited. Clonotypes shared by all four sorted-subset donors showed higher generation probabilities than non-shared clonotypes. About 5% of naive CD4, 3.5% of naive CD8, 2% to 2.5% of memory CD4, and 0.35% to 0.5% of memory CD8 clonotypes were shared across four donors. Sampling was limited to blood, and TCR repertoires in tissue likely differ from TCR repertoires in blood. Naive subsets generally had larger estimated clonotype richness than memory subsets did. Pairwise subsampling led to the expectation that sequencing depth would affect the degree of clonotype sharing among donors.

Turning to this clone: Which antigen it targets is not known. No much larger clone exists at a distance of one base, and base qualities are not known.

Donors were healthy HIV-negative adults with no recently reported acute infections or vaccinations. All donors were Caucasian adults living in Nashville, Tennessee, USA. CD4+ T cells were enriched by magnetic negative selection, after which naive cells were positively selected on CD45RA and the negative fraction was taken as the memory subset. Blood was collected by leukapheresis, and PBMCs were isolated by Ficoll-Histopaque density gradient centrifugation and then cryopreserved in liquid nitrogen vapor phase. Analytical flow cytometry was used to check the purity and quantity of every magnetically sorted T cell population. Genomic DNA was isolated from each sorted fraction and quantified by UV absorbance on a Nanodrop 2000c. Sequenced: memory CD4+ T cells sorted from blood. The cell subset or site label on this specimen signifies: CD45RA-negative fraction. This TCR was recovered from a man aged 18 to 29 in good health.

The CDR3 here reads CASSGGGREGLDYSWGETQYF. DNA sequence: TGTGCCAGCAGCGGAGGGGGACGGGAGGGCCTTGATTACAGTTGGGGAGAGACCCAGTACTTC. In this chain, TRBV9 is recombined with TRBJ2-5; the central 8 bases match TRBD2. Looking up the germline V gene yields CDR1 SGDLS and CDR2 YYNGEE. Including the terminal cysteine and phenylalanine, the CDR3 comprises 21 residues. The CDR3 DNA has 63 bases and is translated from base 1. V loses 3 bases at its end and J loses 4 bases; junction bases beyond the gene matches: 26.